These 11 T cell receptor beta chains were sequenced from one sample in a study of T cell clonality in common variable immunodeficiency. Study-level findings and limits: In common variable immunodeficiency, TCR beta chains reportedly carried fewer deletions and N-nucleotide insertions.

The antigens these receptors bind are not known. Clones were read by immunoSEQ multiplex PCR, and TCRdb kept only the in-frame ones, dropping some. Observed in the sample are tens of thousands of clones, none of them singletons. The sample consisted of peripheral blood mononuclear cells. The receptors stem from a human donor with common variable immunodeficiency.

Details on this clone: The read stops 3 residues short of the end of the CDR3; the missing end is completed from the germline J gene. The chain employs TRBV5-6 and TRBJ2-3; TRBD1 matches 9 bases. CDR3 size: 15 residues. The V and J ends lost 4 bases and 3 bases, in that order; junction bases with no gene match: 6. The germline gives CDR1 SGHDT, CDR2 YYEEEE. This CDR3 is CASSADRGWTDTQYF. CDR3 bases read: TGTGCCAGCAGCGCAGACAGGGGGTGGACAGATACG.

This clone was recorded many times. CDR3 DNA (partial): TGTGCCAGCAATGGGGGGGGAAGCAATCAGCCC. As protein: CASNGGGSNQP. The whole CDR3 reads CASNGGGSNQPQHF. The chain carries TRBV2 and TRBJ1-5, with a possible D match to TRBD1 (5 bases). The read finishes 3 residues shy of the CDR3 end, and the germline J gene is used to complete it. This CDR3 contains 14 residues. Trimming left V 7 bases short and J 1 base short, with 11 bases between. Per germline, CDR1 SNHLY and CDR2 FYNNEI.

This clone was seen a few times. The read comes to an end 3 residues before the CDR3 does, leaving the germline J gene to fill in the end. V gene TRBV6-2 or TRBV6-3 combines with J gene TRBJ1-6, with D unresolved. Trimming shortened V by 5 bases and J by 7 bases, and 18 bases separated the two germline ends. Germline loops: CDR1 MNHEY, CDR2 SVGEGT. CDR3 size: 16 residues. The CDR3 sequence is CASSPRTLTANSPLHF. Partial CDR3 DNA: TGTGCCAGCAGTCCGAGGACTCTTACCGCCAATTCACCC.

Remarks on this clone: The read finishes 3 residues shy of the CDR3 end, and the germline J gene is used to complete it. The chain links TRBV7-8 to TRBJ2-7; D gene uncertain. Trimming left V 3 bases short and J 2 bases short, with 14 bases between. CDR1 and CDR2 (germline): SGHVS, FQNEAQ. The CDR3 has 15 residues. CDR3 protein: CASSFTQANPYEQYF. The sequenced part of the CDR3 DNA is TGTGCCAGCAGCTTCACGCAGGCAAATCCCTACGAG.

Of note for this clone: The read terminates 3 residues ahead of where the CDR3 ends, so the germline J gene completes it. V and J are TRBV6-2 or TRBV6-3 and TRBJ1-5; maybe TRBD1 (5 bases). Germline V CDR1 and CDR2: MNHEY, SVGEGT. The CDR3 has 14 residues. The ends were cut back, 2 bases at V and 4 bases at J, with 9 bases in the middle. The covered CDR3 bases are TGTGCCAGCAGTTACCTCCCAGGGAATCAGCCC. This gives the protein CASSYLPGNQP. The whole CDR3 protein is CASSYLPGNQPQHF.

This clone occurred many times. The sequenced fragment ends 3 residues before the CDR3 boundary, so the rest is inferred from the germline J gene. V usage is TRBV29-1 and J usage is TRBJ2-5; 10 bases are shared with TRBD2. CDR3 length: 14 residues. CDR1 is SQVTM and CDR2 is ANQGSEA in the germline V gene. V trimming: 3 bases; J trimming: 5 bases; junction bases outside the gene matches: 6. The CDR3 sequence: CSVERTSGMETQYF. CDR3 DNA, as far as it was read: TGCAGCGTTGAGAGAACTAGCGGGATGGAGACC.

Note on this clone: The CDR3 extends 3 residues past the end of the read, so its final part is completed from the germline J gene. The chain is built from TRBV5-1 and TRBJ2-3, with D possibly being TRBD2 (7 bases). V was pared by 0 bases and J by 5 bases, with 13 bases between. In germline, CDR1 is SGHRS, CDR2 YFSETQ. The CDR3 totals 15 residues. This chain's CDR3 is CASSLAEGGRDTQYF. The part of the CDR3 DNA that was read is TGCGCCAGCAGCTTGGCGGAGGGGGGGCGAGATACG.

There are many counts of this clone. From the germline J gene comes the end of the CDR3, since the read stops 3 residues before it. The chain has TRBV5-5 and TRBJ1-1; D is unresolved. From germline, CDR1 is SGHKS and CDR2 YYEKEE (reference sequence). The CDR3 covers 14 residues. V was shortened by 0 bases and J by 2 bases, with 8 bases between the two germline ends. This CDR3 reads CASSLGWANTEAFF. CDR3 DNA (partial): TGTGCCAGCAGCTTGGGCTGGGCAAACACTGAA. The variable domain in full, with the rest retrieved from reference TRBV5-5 and TRBJ1-1, is DAGVTQSPTHLIKTRGQQVTLRCSPISGHKSVSWYQQVLGQGPQFIFQYYEKEERGRGNFPDRFSARQFPNYSSELNVNALLLGDSALYLCASSLGWANTEAFFGQGTRLTVV.

In its sample, this clone was seen a few times. With the read ending 3 residues before the CDR3 end, the germline J gene is used to fill in that end. The rearrangement links TRBV6-2 or TRBV6-3 to TRBJ1-1; possibly TRBD1 for D (6 bases). Germline CDR1 MNHEY, CDR2 SVGEGT. The CDR3 length is 12 residues. This CDR3 is CASSLRGPEAFF. The CDR3 bases that were read are TGTGCCAGCAGCCTCAGGGGACCCGAA.

This clone was seen ten or more times. The CDR3 is CSANPASGGTDTQYF. Incomplete CDR3 DNA: TGCAGTGCAAACCCTGCTAGCGGGGGCACAGATACG. The chain has TRBV20-1 and TRBJ2-3; 9 bases are a match to TRBD2. The CDR3 is cut off 3 residues early in the read; its end comes from the germline J gene. Germline-derived CDR1 and CDR2 are DFQATT and SNEGSKA (reference sequence). Germline trimming cut 6 bases from V and 1 base from J; bases unmatched to any gene: 8. The length of the CDR3 is 15 residues.

On this clone itself: The CDR3 end falls 3 residues outside the read, so it is completed with the germline J gene. This chain uses TRBV19 with TRBJ2-7, with 7 bases matching TRBD2. CDR3 length equals 14 residues. Germline V gene lookup returns CDR1 LNHDA and CDR2 SQIVND (reference sequence). J gave up 2 bases and V 5 bases, and 6 bases lay outside the gene matches. The DNA read from the CDR3 is TGTGCCAGTAGTCTCCTAGCGGCCCCCTACGAG. Protein: CASSLLAAPYE. The complete CDR3 protein is CASSLLAAPYEQYF.